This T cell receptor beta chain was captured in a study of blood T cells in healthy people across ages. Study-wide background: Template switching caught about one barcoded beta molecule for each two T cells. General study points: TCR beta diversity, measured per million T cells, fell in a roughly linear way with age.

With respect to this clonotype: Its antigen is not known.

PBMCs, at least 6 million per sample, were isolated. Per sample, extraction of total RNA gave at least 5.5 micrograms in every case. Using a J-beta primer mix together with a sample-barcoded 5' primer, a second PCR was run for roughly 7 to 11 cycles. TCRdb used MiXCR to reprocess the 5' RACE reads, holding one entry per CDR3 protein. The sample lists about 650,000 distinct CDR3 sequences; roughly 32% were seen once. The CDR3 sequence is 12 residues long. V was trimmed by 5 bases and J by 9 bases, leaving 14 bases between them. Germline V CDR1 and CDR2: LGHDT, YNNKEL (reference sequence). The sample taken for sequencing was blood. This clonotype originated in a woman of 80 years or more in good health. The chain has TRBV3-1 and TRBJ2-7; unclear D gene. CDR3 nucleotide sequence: TGTGCCAGCAGCGCGACGGGTCCTGGGCAGTACTTC. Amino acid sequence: CASSATGPGQYF.